Below are 7 T cell receptor beta chains sequenced from a single sample in a study of blood T cell repertoires in COVID-19. TCRdb's copy holds only in-frame clones and misses some; the assay was immunoSEQ multiplex PCR. The table shows about 490,000 clones, with approximately 85% occurring only once. Sequences were obtained from peripheral blood. Receptor source: a human donor in a cohort sampled during active COVID-19.

This chain joins TRBV28 and TRBJ1-3; D is perhaps TRBD1 (5 bases). V was shortened by 7 bases and J by 0 bases, with 19 bases between the two germline ends. The CDR3 runs to 17 residues. Germline V lookup: CDR1 MDHEN, CDR2 SYDVKM. In nucleotides, the CDR3 is TGTGCCAGCACCGCCTCCTGGGGGGGGAGCTCTGGAAACACCATATATTTT. Protein sequence: CASTASWGGSSGNTIYF.

This clone occurred once. CDR3 coding DNA: TGTGCCAGTAGTCGTCTAGGGGTCGGAAACACCATATATTTT. Translated: CASSRLGVGNTIYF. The chain couples TRBV19 to TRBJ1-3, with TRBD1 as a possible D gene (5 bases). Trimming shortened V by 5 bases and J by 4 bases, and 12 bases separated the two germline ends. The germline gives CDR1 LNHDA, CDR2 SQIVND (reference sequence). There are 14 residues in the CDR3.

This clone was seen more than once but under ten times. The chain carries TRBV5-1 and TRBJ2-7, with 15 bases aligning to TRBD2. V lost 1 base to trimming and J lost 5 bases; unmatched junction nucleotides: 10. CDR1 and CDR2 (germline): SGHRS, YFSETQ. The CDR3 length is 18 residues. DNA of the CDR3: TGCGCCAGCAGCTTGACTTTGAGGACTAGCGGGAGGGCGAACGAGCAGTACTTC. Amino acids: CASSLTLRTSGRANEQYF.

The chain carries TRBV19 and TRBJ2-1; tentatively, D is TRBD1 (5 bases). The CDR3 length is 21 residues. Germline V gene lookup returns CDR1 LNHDA and CDR2 SQIVND (reference sequence). The V and J ends lost 2 bases and 6 bases respectively, with 32 bases between them. The CDR3 coding sequence is TGTGCCAGTAGTATATTATTTCAAGTCGGCGCCCGACCCCAGGGTCGCAATGAGCAGTTCTTC. Translation gives CASSILFQVGARPQGRNEQFF. Full variable domain (outside the CDR3, taken from reference TRBV19 and TRBJ2-1): DGGITQSPKYLFRKEGQNVTLSCEQNLNHDAMYWYRQDPGQGLRLIYYSQIVNDFQKGDIAEGYSVSREKKESFPLTVTSAQKNPTAFYLCASSILFQVGARPQGRNEQFFGPGTRLTVL.

The rearrangement links TRBV9 to TRBJ1-1, with TRBD1 matching 8 bases. This CDR3 contains 16 residues. Germline V lookup: CDR1 SGDLS, CDR2 YYNGEE. The J segment lost 0 bases and the V segment lost 4 bases, leaving 8 bases of the junction unmatched. The CDR3, as DNA: TGTGCCAGCAGCCCCCGGCCGGGACAGGTGAACACTGAAGCTTTCTTT. This sequence encodes CASSPRPGQVNTEAFF.

V and J are TRBV9 and TRBJ1-3, with 11 bases fitting TRBD1. V shed 0 bases, J shed 4 bases, and the junction held 3 bases outside the gene matches. The CDR3 totals 16 residues. CDR1 and CDR2 from the germline V gene are SGDLS and YYNGEE. The CDR3 region is CASSVEGTGGGNTIYF. As DNA, the CDR3 is TGTGCCAGCAGCGTAGAGGGGACAGGGGGAGGAAACACCATATATTTT.

The chain employs TRBV2 and TRBJ2-5, with 11 bases matching TRBD2. V lost 7 bases, J lost 5 bases, and 9 bases stayed unmatched. CDR3 size: 15 residues. Germline CDR1 SNHLY, CDR2 FYNNEI. The CDR3 is CASTVNSGRGETQYF. For the CDR3, the DNA is TGTGCCAGCACTGTCAATAGCGGGAGGGGGGAGACCCAGTACTTC.